Listed below are T cell receptor beta chains from one sample, sequenced in a study of blood T cells in healthy people across ages. One entry per CDR3 protein, called by TCRdb with MiXCR from the 5' RACE reads. The sample carries about 640,000 distinct CDR3 sequences, under 30% recorded once. The sequencing sample was made of blood. All receptors come from a woman of 80 years or more in good health. Both conserved end residues are part of each CDR3. The D gene is left open where the match is weak. Size values are once, few and many counts, or a class for expanded clones, and some rows have none.

J gene: TRBJ1-2
clone size: few
D gene: -
V gene: TRBV10-3
CDR3 protein: CAVSESLTAQGYTF
CDR3 DNA: TGTGCCGTCAGTGAGTCTTTGACGGCTCAAGGCTACACCTTC

J gene: TRBJ2-7
clone size: -
D gene: TRBD1
V gene: TRBV6-1
CDR3 protein: CASRLGQPFYEQYF
CDR3 DNA: TGTGCCAGCAGGCTGGGACAGCCCTTTTACGAGCAGTACTTC

J gene: TRBJ2-7
clone size: -
D gene: -
V gene: TRBV12-3/TRBV12-4
CDR3 protein: CASREVTAYEQYF
CDR3 DNA: TGTGCCAGCAGGGAAGTGACAGCCTACGAGCAGTACTTC

J gene: TRBJ2-2
clone size: -
D gene: TRBD1
V gene: TRBV20-1
CDR3 protein: CSAAYAGTARKPNTGELFF
CDR3 DNA: TGCAGTGCTGCCTACGCCGGGACAGCAAGAAAACCGAACACCGGGGAGCTGTTTTTT

J gene: TRBJ2-1
clone size: few
D gene: -
V gene: TRBV28
CDR3 protein: CASTPGRTRREQFF
CDR3 DNA: TGTGCCAGCACCCCCGGACGAACAAGGAGGGAGCAGTTCTTC

J gene: TRBJ2-7
clone size: -
D gene: -
V gene: TRBV20-1
CDR3 protein: CSASPGTLYDEQYF
CDR3 DNA: TGCAGTGCTAGTCCCGGGACTCTCTACGATGAGCAGTACTTC

J gene: TRBJ1-2
clone size: -
D gene: -
V gene: TRBV19
CDR3 protein: CARKKKPWGVGYYGYTF
CDR3 DNA: TGTGCCAGAAAAAAAAAGCCCTGGGGGGTCGGCTATTATGGCTACACCTTC

J gene: TRBJ2-2
clone size: few
D gene: -
V gene: TRBV4-2
CDR3 protein: CASSQVESPPGELFF
CDR3 DNA: TGTGCCAGCAGCCAAGTGGAAAGCCCCCCCGGGGAGCTGTTTTTT

J gene: TRBJ2-7
clone size: -
D gene: -
V gene: TRBV20-1
CDR3 protein: CSARFRSYEQYF
CDR3 DNA: TGCAGTGCTAGATTCCGGAGCTACGAGCAGTACTTC

J gene: TRBJ2-1
clone size: many
D gene: -
V gene: TRBV18
CDR3 protein: CASSPLFNNQVHEQFF
CDR3 DNA: TGTGCCAGCTCACCACTCTTTAACAATCAAGTCCATGAGCAGTTCTTC

J gene: TRBJ2-7
clone size: many
D gene: -
V gene: TRBV29-1
CDR3 protein: CSVEAHGARDVEQYF
CDR3 DNA: TGCAGCGTTGAAGCTCATGGGGCACGGGACGTCGAGCAGTACTTC

J gene: TRBJ1-5
clone size: -
D gene: -
V gene: TRBV4-1
CDR3 protein: CASSQEPGASNQPQHF
CDR3 DNA: TGCGCCAGCAGCCAAGAGCCCGGGGCGAGCAATCAGCCCCAGCATTTT

J gene: TRBJ1-1
clone size: -
D gene: -
V gene: TRBV5-1
CDR3 protein: CASSLGPATNTEAFF
CDR3 DNA: TGCGCCAGCAGCTTGGGTCCGGCAACGAACACTGAAGCTTTCTTT

J gene: TRBJ1-2
clone size: -
D gene: -
V gene: TRBV5-1
CDR3 protein: CASSVARAPTSGYTF
CDR3 DNA: TGCGCCAGCAGCGTTGCCAGGGCCCCTACCTCTGGCTACACCTTC

J gene: TRBJ2-3
clone size: once
D gene: -
V gene: TRBV7-2
CDR3 protein: CASSLAGREGGTDTQYF
CDR3 DNA: TGTGCCAGCAGCTTAGCCGGGCGGGAAGGGGGCACAGATACGCAGTATTTT

J gene: TRBJ2-5
clone size: many
D gene: -
V gene: TRBV5-1
CDR3 protein: CASSSSSVLQETQYF
CDR3 DNA: TGCGCCAGCAGCTCGTCTAGCGTACTCCAAGAGACCCAGTACTTC

J gene: TRBJ2-3
clone size: many
D gene: TRBD2
V gene: TRBV7-2
CDR3 protein: CASSLDLAGGQRGTDTQYF
CDR3 DNA: TGTGCCAGCAGCTTAGATCTAGCGGGGGGGCAGAGGGGCACAGATACGCAGTATTTT

J gene: TRBJ1-2
clone size: many
D gene: -
V gene: TRBV7-2
CDR3 protein: CASSTRTALAGGYTF
CDR3 DNA: TGTGCCAGCAGCACTAGGACAGCCTTAGCGGGGGGCTACACCTTC

J gene: TRBJ2-7
clone size: many
D gene: -
V gene: TRBV7-9
CDR3 protein: CASSLTTVEKQYF
CDR3 DNA: TGTGCCAGCAGCTTAACCACCGTTGAGAAGCAGTACTTC

J gene: TRBJ2-3
clone size: -
D gene: -
V gene: TRBV7-3
CDR3 protein: CASSLRAGTDTQYF
CDR3 DNA: TGTGCCAGCAGCCTTAGGGCAGGCACAGATACGCAGTATTTT

J gene: TRBJ2-5
clone size: many
D gene: TRBD2
V gene: TRBV4-1
CDR3 protein: CASRGLAQETQYF
CDR3 DNA: TGCGCCAGCAGGGGACTAGCGCAAGAGACCCAGTACTTC

J gene: TRBJ2-5
clone size: -
D gene: -
V gene: TRBV30
CDR3 protein: CAWSSYQQETQYF
CDR3 DNA: TGTGCCTGGAGCAGCTACCAACAAGAGACCCAGTACTTC

J gene: TRBJ1-5
clone size: few
D gene: -
V gene: TRBV4-2
CDR3 protein: CANSQDIGDQPQHF
CDR3 DNA: TGTGCCAACAGCCAAGATATCGGGGATCAGCCCCAGCATTTT

J gene: TRBJ2-3
clone size: -
D gene: -
V gene: TRBV5-1
CDR3 protein: CANSLADFADTQYF
CDR3 DNA: TGCGCCAACAGCTTGGCGGATTTCGCAGATACGCAGTATTTT

J gene: TRBJ2-3
clone size: -
D gene: TRBD2
V gene: TRBV2
CDR3 protein: CASKVTAGGSTTKTDTQYF
CDR3 DNA: TGTGCCAGCAAGGTTACAGCGGGAGGCTCAACCACGAAGACAGATACGCAGTATTTT

J gene: TRBJ1-1
clone size: many
D gene: -
V gene: TRBV5-1
CDR3 protein: CASSWDGPTEAFF
CDR3 DNA: TGCGCCAGCAGCTGGGACGGACCCACTGAAGCTTTCTTT

J gene: TRBJ2-6
clone size: many
D gene: TRBD1
V gene: TRBV2
CDR3 protein: CASNPDRAGANVLTF
CDR3 DNA: TGTGCCAGCAACCCGGACAGGGCTGGGGCCAACGTCCTGACTTTC

J gene: TRBJ1-1
clone size: many
D gene: -
V gene: TRBV5-1
CDR3 protein: CASSLGYSMNTEAFF
CDR3 DNA: TGCGCCAGCAGCTTGGGCTACAGCATGAACACTGAAGCTTTCTTT

J gene: TRBJ2-3
clone size: -
D gene: TRBD2
V gene: TRBV29-1
CDR3 protein: CSVSTGTSSSDTQYF
CDR3 DNA: TGCAGCGTCTCAACCGGGACTAGCTCGTCAGATACGCAGTATTTT

J gene: TRBJ1-5
clone size: -
D gene: TRBD1
V gene: TRBV28
CDR3 protein: CASSSGGREGPQHF
CDR3 DNA: TGTGCCAGCAGTTCAGGGGGTCGCGAGGGGCCCCAGCATTTT

J gene: TRBJ2-2
clone size: -
D gene: -
V gene: TRBV20-1
CDR3 protein: CSARPGRGTGELFF
CDR3 DNA: TGCAGTGCTCGGCCAGGACGGGGCACCGGGGAGCTGTTTTTT